A selection of T cell receptor beta chains follows, all from one sample in a study of neurological immune-mediated disorders. TCRdb re-called the 5' RACE reads through MiXCR, storing one row per CDR3 protein. Among about 57,000 distinct CDR3 sequences, 12% were seen once, and the ten largest hold roughly a tenth. The sample comprised PBMCs. The receptors were sampled from a woman in her fifties or sixties with HTLV-1-associated myelopathy (HAM/TSP). The CDR3 runs from the conserved cysteine through the conserved F or W. Each record gives: D gene, J gene, clone size, V gene, CDR3 protein, CDR3 DNA. D genes are given only for firm matches. Rows give clone size only sometimes, using once, few, many, or a class for an expanded clone.

d_gene: TRBD1
j_gene: TRBJ1-1
abundance: many
v_gene: TRBV20-1
CDR3aa: CSARDWRTGGTEAFF
CDR3nt: TGCAGTGCTAGAGATTGGCGTACAGGGGGCACTGAAGCTTTCTTT

d_gene: TRBD1
j_gene: TRBJ1-2
abundance: many
v_gene: TRBV28
CDR3aa: CASRPGTGNSYGYTF
CDR3nt: TGTGCCAGCAGACCCGGGACAGGGAACTCCTATGGCTACACCTTC

d_gene: TRBD2
j_gene: TRBJ2-1
abundance: many
v_gene: TRBV18
CDR3aa: CASSPIASGLTSSYNEQFF
CDR3nt: TGTGCCAGCTCACCAATAGCTAGCGGCTTGACGAGCTCCTACAATGAGCAGTTCTTC

d_gene: NA
j_gene: TRBJ2-5
abundance: many
v_gene: TRBV5-1
CDR3aa: CASSPPPMSGEETQYF
CDR3nt: TGCGCCAGCAGTCCACCCCCCATGTCGGGGGAAGAGACCCAGTACTTC

d_gene: TRBD1
j_gene: TRBJ2-2
abundance: many
v_gene: TRBV6-1
CDR3aa: CASSERQGGGELFF
CDR3nt: TGTGCCAGCAGTGAGCGACAGGGCGGCGGGGAGCTGTTTTTT

d_gene: NA
j_gene: TRBJ2-7
abundance: many
v_gene: TRBV20-1
CDR3aa: CSADQLRGGQYF
CDR3nt: TGCAGTGCTGATCAACTGAGAGGAGGGCAGTACTTC

d_gene: TRBD2
j_gene: TRBJ2-3
abundance: medium-sized
v_gene: TRBV7-9
CDR3aa: CASSVAGSTDTQYF
CDR3nt: TGTGCCAGCAGCGTAGCGGGAAGCACAGATACGCAGTATTTT

d_gene: NA
j_gene: TRBJ2-3
abundance: many
v_gene: TRBV5-5
CDR3aa: CASSLETLVTGDTQYF
CDR3nt: TGTGCCAGCAGCTTGGAGACACTAGTTACGGGAGATACGCAGTATTTT

d_gene: NA
j_gene: TRBJ1-2
abundance: once
v_gene: TRBV3-1
CDR3aa: CSSSQALYGADYGYTF
CDR3nt: TGTTCCAGCAGTCAAGCCCTCTACGGGGCAGACTATGGCTACACCTTC

d_gene: TRBD1
j_gene: TRBJ2-3
abundance: many
v_gene: TRBV5-1
CDR3aa: CASSLGQVQDTQYF
CDR3nt: TGCGCCAGCAGCTTAGGACAGGTTCAAGATACGCAGTATTTT

d_gene: NA
j_gene: TRBJ1-1
abundance: many
v_gene: TRBV20-1
CDR3aa: CSARRGNTEAFF
CDR3nt: TGCAGTGCCCGAAGGGGAAACACTGAAGCTTTCTTT

d_gene: NA
j_gene: TRBJ2-3
abundance: many
v_gene: TRBV3-1
CDR3aa: CASSPSGTVNTDTQYF
CDR3nt: TGTGCCAGCAGCCCCTCCGGGACTGTAAACACAGATACGCAGTATTTT

d_gene: TRBD2
j_gene: TRBJ2-3
abundance: many
v_gene: TRBV11-2
CDR3aa: CASSRGPPGLAGVSDTQYF
CDR3nt: TGTGCCAGCAGCCGGGGGCCCCCGGGACTAGCGGGAGTTTCAGATACGCAGTATTTT

d_gene: NA
j_gene: TRBJ1-3
abundance: many
v_gene: TRBV10-3
CDR3aa: CAISESRGPGNTIYF
CDR3nt: TGTGCCATCAGTGAGTCGAGGGGTCCTGGAAACACCATATATTTT

d_gene: NA
j_gene: TRBJ2-3
abundance: many
v_gene: TRBV7-9
CDR3aa: CASTTDLVHTQYF
CDR3nt: TGTGCCAGCACCACTGACCTTGTCCATACGCAGTATTTT

d_gene: TRBD1
j_gene: TRBJ1-2
abundance: many
v_gene: TRBV4-1
CDR3aa: CASSLLPGDRVDGYTF
CDR3nt: TGCGCCAGCTCCCTCCTCCCCGGGGACAGGGTGGATGGCTACACCTTC

d_gene: NA
j_gene: TRBJ1-3
abundance: medium-sized
v_gene: TRBV21-1
CDR3aa: CASSKASISGNTIYF
CDR3nt: TGTGCCAGCAGCAAGGCCAGCATCTCTGGAAACACCATATATTTT

d_gene: TRBD2
j_gene: TRBJ2-2
abundance: many
v_gene: TRBV28
CDR3aa: CASSFQGGTGELFF
CDR3nt: TGTGCCAGCAGTTTTCAGGGAGGGACCGGGGAGCTGTTTTTT

d_gene: TRBD1
j_gene: TRBJ2-2
abundance: many
v_gene: TRBV6-5
CDR3aa: CASSLLDRGDTGELFF
CDR3nt: TGTGCCAGCAGTCTCTTGGACAGGGGAGACACCGGGGAGCTGTTTTTT

d_gene: TRBD2
j_gene: TRBJ2-1
abundance: many
v_gene: TRBV20-1
CDR3aa: CSALLADHNEQFF
CDR3nt: TGCAGTGCACTACTAGCGGATCACAATGAGCAGTTCTTC

d_gene: NA
j_gene: TRBJ2-2
abundance: few
v_gene: TRBV12-3/TRBV12-4
CDR3aa: CASNRKRDSGELFF
CDR3nt: TGTGCCAGCAACCGAAAAAGGGATTCCGGGGAGCTGTTTTTT

d_gene: NA
j_gene: TRBJ1-2
abundance: many
v_gene: TRBV5-6
CDR3aa: CASSLATDIHGYTF
CDR3nt: TGTGCCAGCAGCTTGGCGACGGATATCCATGGCTACACCTTC

d_gene: TRBD2
j_gene: TRBJ2-1
abundance: NA
v_gene: TRBV6-5
CDR3aa: CASTMTSGIGNEQFF
CDR3nt: TGTGCCAGCACTATGACTAGCGGGATAGGCAATGAGCAGTTCTTC

d_gene: TRBD2
j_gene: TRBJ2-1
abundance: many
v_gene: TRBV7-9
CDR3aa: CASSPTSGSYNEQFF
CDR3nt: TGTGCCAGCAGCCCGACTAGCGGCTCCTACAATGAGCAGTTCTTC

d_gene: NA
j_gene: TRBJ2-1
abundance: many
v_gene: TRBV28
CDR3aa: CASSSGTPHNEQFF
CDR3nt: TGTGCCAGCAGTTCCGGGACTCCCCACAATGAGCAGTTCTTC

d_gene: NA
j_gene: TRBJ2-1
abundance: many
v_gene: TRBV5-1
CDR3aa: CASSFGGYNEQFF
CDR3nt: TGCGCCAGCAGCTTTGGCGGATACAATGAGCAGTTCTTC

d_gene: NA
j_gene: TRBJ2-1
abundance: many
v_gene: TRBV7-2
CDR3aa: CASSLDKAATLRGEQFF
CDR3nt: TGTGCCAGCAGCTTAGATAAGGCAGCCACTCTCCGGGGTGAGCAGTTCTTC

d_gene: TRBD1
j_gene: TRBJ1-1
abundance: many
v_gene: TRBV4-1
CDR3aa: CASSQDGQGAEAFF
CDR3nt: TGCGCCAGCAGCCAAGATGGTCAGGGGGCTGAAGCTTTCTTT

d_gene: NA
j_gene: TRBJ2-3
abundance: many
v_gene: TRBV12-3/TRBV12-4
CDR3aa: CASSSGQLGADTQYF
CDR3nt: TGTGCCAGCAGTTCCGGACAGCTAGGGGCAGATACGCAGTATTTT

d_gene: TRBD2
j_gene: TRBJ2-2
abundance: once
v_gene: TRBV5-5
CDR3aa: CASSFGRTSRRPGELFF
CDR3nt: TGTGCCAGCAGCTTCGGGCGGACTAGTCGGAGGCCCGGGGAGCTGTTTTTT

d_gene: NA
j_gene: TRBJ2-2
abundance: many
v_gene: TRBV5-6
CDR3aa: CASSHEDRTGELFF
CDR3nt: TGTGCCAGCAGCCATGAGGATAGGACCGGGGAGCTGTTTTTT

d_gene: NA
j_gene: TRBJ2-3
abundance: many
v_gene: TRBV28
CDR3aa: CASSLPHTDTQYF
CDR3nt: TGTGCCAGCAGTTTACCCCACACAGATACGCAGTATTTT

d_gene: TRBD1
j_gene: TRBJ1-5
abundance: many
v_gene: TRBV7-9
CDR3aa: CASSTNTRDSLFSNQPQHF
CDR3nt: TGTGCCAGCAGCACCAACACGCGGGACAGCCTTTTTAGCAATCAGCCCCAGCATTTT

d_gene: TRBD1
j_gene: TRBJ1-1
abundance: NA
v_gene: TRBV10-3
CDR3aa: CAISTPGQGNTESFF
CDR3nt: TGTGCCATCAGTACCCCGGGACAGGGAAACACCGAATCTTTCTTT

d_gene: NA
j_gene: TRBJ1-1
abundance: many
v_gene: TRBV28
CDR3aa: CASSFLTSVLNTEAFF
CDR3nt: TGTGCCAGCAGTTTTCTCACCAGTGTCCTGAACACTGAAGCTTTCTTT

d_gene: NA
j_gene: TRBJ1-5
abundance: NA
v_gene: TRBV6-1
CDR3aa: CASATRESNQPQHF
CDR3nt: TGTGCCAGCGCGACCCGGGAAAGCAATCAGCCCCAGCATTTT